The subject of this entry is one T cell receptor beta chain. In this sample, this clonotype turned up a few times. There is no known antigen for this receptor. No per-base quality is available; no much larger clone lies one base away. The data derive from a study of T cells in Graves' hyperthyroidism and ophthalmopathy (dated by TCRdb to about 2019). About the investigation overall: Peripheral blood was collected at initial diagnosis, before any treatment. The study also compared thyroid tissue and blood T-cell repertoires from several Graves' hyperthyroidism patients. The paper describes TCR Vbeta CDR3 sequencing of 120 to 150 peripheral blood samples, made up of 40 to 45 ophthalmopathy patients, around 73 hyperthyroidism patients and 17 progressor patients. To identify TCR V-J signatures that set the groups apart, the researchers used a discovery cohort of about a hundred patients, made up of under 50 with Graves' ophthalmopathy and 57 with stable Graves' hyperthyroidism. After blood sampling, hyperthyroidism patients were treated with methimazole at a starting dose of 30 mg daily, and ophthalmopathy patients were treated with high-dose intravenous methylprednisolone. For training and testing, the 100 or so patients in the discovery cohort were randomly divided in a 7:3 ratio. Prospective prediction of ophthalmopathy was tested in an independent validation cohort consisting of some 18 hyperthyroidism patients and around 16 patients who later progressed to ophthalmopathy.

V and J are truncated by 2 bases and 8 bases respectively, leaving an intervening sequence of 15 bases. The CDR3 runs 14 residues from the cysteine to the phenylalanine. The CDR3 DNA has 42 bases and is translated from base 1. CDR1 and CDR2 are read off the germline V gene (reference sequence) as SGHAT and FQDESV. Amplification of TCR beta CDR3 regions was carried out from RNA transcripts. A first-round RT-PCR of the TCR CDR3 used the HTBI primer set with the Qiagen OneStep RT-PCR kit. Libraries were constructed in a second round of multiplex PCR, after which size selection and purification were performed. Sequencing of the libraries was done on an Illumina HiSeq2000 using paired-end 100 bp reads. The authors' analysis ran thus. Raw data were processed with SOAPnuke, discarding reads with adapters, uncalled bases, mean Phred below 15, or no exact constant-primer or identifier match. COPE v1.2.5 was used to merge the high-quality paired reads, and each unique nucleotide sequence was defined as a clonotype. Clonotypes were aligned to IMGT TRBV, TRBD and TRBJ reference segments using MiTCR v1.1. The analysis was restricted to V-J combinations with a frequency above 0.0001, which together covered just over 99% of the repertoires. A TCS score was defined as the ratio between F50 (clonal expansion) and ExV (chaos), using BLOSUM62-based TCRdist between CDR3 peptides within each V-J. Welch's t-statistics and random forest reduced around 520 V-J features to around 14, which were used in a naive Bayes classifier (R e1071). TCRdb trimmed the raw reads at Q25, called clones with MiXCR and kept productive beta chains. Every distinct CDR3 protein forms one entry, paired with its most common genes and DNA. The V and J calls and clone size are TCRdb's, not the authors'. Here the sample has about 400,000 distinct CDR3 sequences; about 14% occur a single time. Around 28% of the sample is in the top ten clones.

Ophthalmopathy patients had moderately to severely active disease, with a Clinical Activity Score of 3 or more, a NOSPECS grade of 4 or more, and a disease duration of less than 3 months. Any patient with an uncontrolled infection, another autoimmune disease, pregnancy or lactation was excluded. Diagnoses were established on the basis of clinical symptoms, serum thyroxine and TRAb, thyroid ultrasound, and orbital computed tomography. PBMCs were isolated from around 10 ml of fresh peripheral blood by Ficoll-Paque density gradient centrifugation. Total RNA was extracted with Trizol reagent, and quality was checked on an Agilent 2100 Bioanalyzer. Study-wide findings and limitations: No statistical method was used to fix the sample size in advance, and group allocation was not hidden from the investigators. Ophthalmopathy was separated from stable hyperthyroidism by a 13 V-J signature model, with approximately 86% sensitivity and 81% to 82% specificity obtained in cross-validation and 80%/75% obtained in testing. Most expanded thyroid clonotypes (frequency above 0.001) were also found in blood, which suggests that blood repertoires may mirror thyroid immune responses. In validation, the model predicted progression to ophthalmopathy a median of approximately 6.6 months before onset, with approximately 70% sensitivity and just under 75% specificity.

The chain couples TRBV11-1 to TRBJ1-2; the D segment could be TRBD1, given 5 matching bases. The clonotype was recovered from a middle-aged man with Graves' ophthalmopathy. The sequenced material came from blood. For the CDR3, the sequence is CASSLSSGDGGYTF. In nucleotides, the sequence is TGTGCCAGCAGCTTATCCTCTGGGGACGGGGGCTACACCTTC.